This paragraph covers one T cell receptor beta chain sequence. Its antigen is still unknown. Assay used: immunoSEQ multiplex PCR; TCRdb lists only in-frame clones, some missing. The sample lists about 1,500 clones, 60% to 75% occurring once. The ends were cut back, 5 bases at V and 4 bases at J, with 17 bases in the middle. The CDR3 is made up of 15 amino acids. Germline loops: CDR1 MDHEN, CDR2 SYDVKM. The data were taken from a study of T cells in tumors after PD-1 blockade. Notes on the study in general: Most post-therapy expanded exhausted CD8+ clones were new, undetected before treatment.

Sample: tumor tissue, taken before anti-PD-1 treatment. The chain combines TRBV28 with TRBJ1-2; D is undetermined. The sequence derives from a human donor with basal cell carcinoma. The CDR3 spells CASSPSPQATYGYTF. The CDR3 DNA reads as TGTGCCAGCAGTCCATCACCGCAGGCCACCTATGGCTACACCTTC.